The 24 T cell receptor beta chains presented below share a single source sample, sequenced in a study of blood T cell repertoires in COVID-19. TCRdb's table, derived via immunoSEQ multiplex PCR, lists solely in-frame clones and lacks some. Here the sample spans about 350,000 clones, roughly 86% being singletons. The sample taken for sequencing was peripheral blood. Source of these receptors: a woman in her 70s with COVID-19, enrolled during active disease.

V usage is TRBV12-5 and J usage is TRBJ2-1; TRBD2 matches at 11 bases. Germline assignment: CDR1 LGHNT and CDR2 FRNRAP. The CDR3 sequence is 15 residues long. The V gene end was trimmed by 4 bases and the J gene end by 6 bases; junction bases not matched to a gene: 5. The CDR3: CASGSGLAVGNEQFF. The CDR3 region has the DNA TGTGCTAGTGGTTCGGGACTAGCGGTAGGCAATGAGCAGTTCTTC. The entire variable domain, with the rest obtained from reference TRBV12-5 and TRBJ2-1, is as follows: DARVTQTPRHKVTEMGQEVTMRCQPILGHNTVFWYRQTMMQGLELLAYFRNRAPLDDSGMPKDRFSAEMPDATLATLKIQPSEPRDSAVYFCASGSGLAVGNEQFFGPGTRLTVL.

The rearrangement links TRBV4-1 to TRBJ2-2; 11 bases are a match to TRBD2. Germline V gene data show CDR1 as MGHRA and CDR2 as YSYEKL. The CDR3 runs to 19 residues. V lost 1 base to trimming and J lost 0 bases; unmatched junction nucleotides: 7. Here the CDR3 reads CASSQGLAGGPPNTGELFF. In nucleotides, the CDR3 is TGCGCCAGCAGCCAAGGTCTAGCGGGGGGCCCTCCGAACACCGGGGAGCTGTTTTTT.

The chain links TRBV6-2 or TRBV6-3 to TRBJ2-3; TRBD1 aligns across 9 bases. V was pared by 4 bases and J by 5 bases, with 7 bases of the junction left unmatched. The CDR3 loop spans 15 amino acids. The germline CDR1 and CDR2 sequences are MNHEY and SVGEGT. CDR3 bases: TGTGCCAGCAGTTTCACAGGGGGCGACGGAGATACGCAGTATTTT. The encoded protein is CASSFTGGDGDTQYF.

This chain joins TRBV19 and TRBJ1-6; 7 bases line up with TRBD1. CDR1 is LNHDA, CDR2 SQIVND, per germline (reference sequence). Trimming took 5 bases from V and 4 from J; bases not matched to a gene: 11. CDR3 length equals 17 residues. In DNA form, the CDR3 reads TGTGCCAGTAGTTTCGACACGGGACAGCCTTATAATTCACCCCTCCACTTT. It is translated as CASSFDTGQPYNSPLHF. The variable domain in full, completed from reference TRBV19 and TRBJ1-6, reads DGGITQSPKYLFRKEGQNVTLSCEQNLNHDAMYWYRQDPGQGLRLIYYSQIVNDFQKGDIAEGYSVSREKKESFPLTVTSAQKNPTAFYLCASSFDTGQPYNSPLHFGNGTRLTVT.

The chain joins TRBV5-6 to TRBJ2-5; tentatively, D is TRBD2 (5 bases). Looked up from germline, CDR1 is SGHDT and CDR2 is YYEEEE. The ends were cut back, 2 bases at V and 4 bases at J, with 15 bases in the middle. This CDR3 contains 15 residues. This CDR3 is CASSLTPQEAETQYF. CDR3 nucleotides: TGTGCCAGCAGCTTAACCCCCCAGGAGGCAGAGACCCAGTACTTC.

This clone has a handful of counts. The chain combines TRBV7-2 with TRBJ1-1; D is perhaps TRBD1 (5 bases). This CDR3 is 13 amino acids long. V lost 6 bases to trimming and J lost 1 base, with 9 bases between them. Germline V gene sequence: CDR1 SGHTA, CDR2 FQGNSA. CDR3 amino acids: CASRTETNTEAFF. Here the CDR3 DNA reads TGTGCCAGCAGGACAGAAACGAACACTGAAGCTTTCTTT.

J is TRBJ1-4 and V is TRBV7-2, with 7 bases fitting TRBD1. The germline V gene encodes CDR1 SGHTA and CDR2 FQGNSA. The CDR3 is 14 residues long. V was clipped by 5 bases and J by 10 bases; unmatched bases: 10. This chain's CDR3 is CASSADRESAKLFF. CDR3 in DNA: TGTGCCAGCAGCGCCGACAGGGAGAGCGCAAAACTGTTTTTT.

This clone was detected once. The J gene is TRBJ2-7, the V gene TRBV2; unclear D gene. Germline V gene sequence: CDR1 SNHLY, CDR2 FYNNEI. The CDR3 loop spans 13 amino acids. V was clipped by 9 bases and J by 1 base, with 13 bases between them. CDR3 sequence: CASRPWRSYEQYF. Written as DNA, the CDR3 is TGTGCCAGTCGACCATGGCGGTCCTACGAGCAGTACTTC.

CDR3 sequence reads: CASSGLQGSNQPQHF. DNA of the CDR3: TGTGCCAGCAGCGGGTTACAGGGAAGTAATCAGCCCCAGCATTTT. The chain has TRBV2 and TRBJ1-5; D is perhaps TRBD1 (6 bases). CDR1 and CDR2 from the germline V gene are SNHLY and FYNNEI. The CDR3 consists of 15 residues. V was trimmed by 6 bases and J by 4 bases, leaving 16 bases between them.

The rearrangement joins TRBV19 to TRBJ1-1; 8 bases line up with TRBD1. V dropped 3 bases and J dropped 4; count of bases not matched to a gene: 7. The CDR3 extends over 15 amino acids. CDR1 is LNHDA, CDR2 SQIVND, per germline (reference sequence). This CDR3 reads CASSIKAGGFTEAFF. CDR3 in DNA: TGTGCCAGTAGTATCAAGGCAGGGGGCTTCACTGAAGCTTTCTTT.

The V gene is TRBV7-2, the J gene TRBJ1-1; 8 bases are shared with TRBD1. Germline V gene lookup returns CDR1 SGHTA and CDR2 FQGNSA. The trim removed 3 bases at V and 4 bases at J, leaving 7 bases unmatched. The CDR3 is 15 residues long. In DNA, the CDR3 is TGTGCCAGCAGCTTCACAGGGGGTGGGGGCACTGAAGCTTTCTTT. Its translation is CASSFTGGGGTEAFF.

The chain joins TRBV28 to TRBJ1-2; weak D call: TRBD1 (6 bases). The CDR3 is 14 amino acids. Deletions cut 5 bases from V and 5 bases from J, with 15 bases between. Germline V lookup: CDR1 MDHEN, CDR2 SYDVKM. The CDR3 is CASSGQGIGYGYTF. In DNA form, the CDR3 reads TGTGCCAGCAGTGGGCAGGGGATCGGGTATGGCTACACCTTC.

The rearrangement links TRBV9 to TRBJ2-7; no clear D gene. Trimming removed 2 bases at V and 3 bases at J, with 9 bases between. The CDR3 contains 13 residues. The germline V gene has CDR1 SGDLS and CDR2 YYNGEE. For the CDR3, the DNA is TGTGCCAGCAGCGTGGGTGCTAGCTACGAGCAGTACTTC. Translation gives CASSVGASYEQYF.

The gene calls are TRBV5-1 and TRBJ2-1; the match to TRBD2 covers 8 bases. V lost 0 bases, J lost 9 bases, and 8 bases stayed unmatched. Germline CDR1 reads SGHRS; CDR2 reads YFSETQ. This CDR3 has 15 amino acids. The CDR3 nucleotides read TGCGCCAGCAGCTTGGCCGAACCCGGGAGGGGTGAGCAGTTCTTC. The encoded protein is CASSLAEPGRGEQFF. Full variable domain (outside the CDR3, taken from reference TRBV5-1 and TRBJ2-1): KAGVTQTPRYLIKTRGQQVTLSCSPISGHRSVSWYQQTPGQGLQFLFEYFSETQRNKGNFPGRFSGRQFSNSRSEMNVSTLELGDSALYLCASSLAEPGRGEQFFGPGTRLTVL.

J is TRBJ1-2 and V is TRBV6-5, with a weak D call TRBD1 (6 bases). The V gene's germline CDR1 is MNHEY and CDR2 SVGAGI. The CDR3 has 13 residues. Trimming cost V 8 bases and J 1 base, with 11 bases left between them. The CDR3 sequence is CASGGRYNYGYTF. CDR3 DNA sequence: TGTGCCAGCGGGGGCAGATATAACTATGGCTACACCTTC.

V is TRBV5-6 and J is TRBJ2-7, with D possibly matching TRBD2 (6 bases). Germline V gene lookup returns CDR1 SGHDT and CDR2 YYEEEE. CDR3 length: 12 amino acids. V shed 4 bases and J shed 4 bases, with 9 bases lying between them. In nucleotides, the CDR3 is TGTGCCAGCAGCACGGGGGTATACGAGCAGTACTTC. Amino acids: CASSTGVYEQYF. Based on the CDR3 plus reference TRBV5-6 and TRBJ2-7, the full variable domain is DAGVTQSPTHLIKTRGQQVTLRCSPKSGHDTVSWYQQALGQGPQFIFQYYEEEERQRGNFPDRFSGHQFPNYSSELNVNALLLGDSALYLCASSTGVYEQYFGPGTRLTVT.

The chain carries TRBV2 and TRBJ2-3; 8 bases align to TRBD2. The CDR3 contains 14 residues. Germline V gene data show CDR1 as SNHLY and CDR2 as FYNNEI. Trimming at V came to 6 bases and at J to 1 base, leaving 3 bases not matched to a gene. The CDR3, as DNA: TGTGCCAGCAGGCCGGGACTAGGCACAGATACGCAGTATTTT. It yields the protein CASRPGLGTDTQYF.

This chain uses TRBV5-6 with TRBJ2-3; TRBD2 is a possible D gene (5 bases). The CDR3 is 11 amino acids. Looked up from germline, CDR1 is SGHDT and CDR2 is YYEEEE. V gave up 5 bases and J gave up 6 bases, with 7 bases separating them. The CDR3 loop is CASSWRDTQYF. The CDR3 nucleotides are TGTGCCAGCAGTTGGAGGGATACGCAGTATTTT. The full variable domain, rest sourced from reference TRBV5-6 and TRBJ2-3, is DAGVTQSPTHLIKTRGQQVTLRCSPKSGHDTVSWYQQALGQGPQFIFQYYEEEERQRGNFPDRFSGHQFPNYSSELNVNALLLGDSALYLCASSWRDTQYFGPGTRLTVL.

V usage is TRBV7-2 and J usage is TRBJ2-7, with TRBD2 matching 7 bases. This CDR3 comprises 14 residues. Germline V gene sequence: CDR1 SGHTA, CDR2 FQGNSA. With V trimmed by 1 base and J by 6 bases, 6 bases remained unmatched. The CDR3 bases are TGTGCCAGCAGCTTAGGGCGGGGGACGGGCGAGCAGTACTTC. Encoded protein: CASSLGRGTGEQYF.

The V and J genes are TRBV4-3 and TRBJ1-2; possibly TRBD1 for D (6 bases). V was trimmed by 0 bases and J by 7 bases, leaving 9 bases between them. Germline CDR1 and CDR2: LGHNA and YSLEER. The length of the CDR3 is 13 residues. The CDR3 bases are TGCGCCAGCAGCCAAGATGGGGGCATTGGCTACACCTTC. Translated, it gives CASSQDGGIGYTF.

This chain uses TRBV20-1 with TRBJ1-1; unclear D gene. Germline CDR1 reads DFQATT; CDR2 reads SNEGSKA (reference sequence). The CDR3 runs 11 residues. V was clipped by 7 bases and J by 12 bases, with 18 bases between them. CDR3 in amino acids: CSVGRGGVTFF. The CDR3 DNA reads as TGCAGTGTAGGGAGAGGTGGTGTAACTTTCTTT.

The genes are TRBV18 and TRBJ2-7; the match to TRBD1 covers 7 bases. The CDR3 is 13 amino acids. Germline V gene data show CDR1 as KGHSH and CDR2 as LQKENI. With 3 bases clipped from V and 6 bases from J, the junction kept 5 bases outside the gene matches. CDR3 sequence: CASSPTTGVEQYF. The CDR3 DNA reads TGTGCCAGCTCACCTACTACAGGGGTCGAGCAGTACTTC.

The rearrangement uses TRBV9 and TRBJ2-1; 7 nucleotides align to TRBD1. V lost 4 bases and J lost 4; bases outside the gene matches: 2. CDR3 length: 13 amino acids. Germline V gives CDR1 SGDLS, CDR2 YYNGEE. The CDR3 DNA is TGTGCCAGCAGCCCAGGGGGATACAATGAGCAGTTCTTC. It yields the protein CASSPGGYNEQFF.

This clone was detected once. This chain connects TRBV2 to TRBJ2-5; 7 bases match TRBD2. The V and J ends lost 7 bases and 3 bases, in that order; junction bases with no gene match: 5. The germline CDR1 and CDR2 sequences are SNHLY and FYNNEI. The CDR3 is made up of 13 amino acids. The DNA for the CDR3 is TGTGCCAGCACCAGAGGACTAGAAGAGACCCAGTACTTC. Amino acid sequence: CASTRGLEETQYF.